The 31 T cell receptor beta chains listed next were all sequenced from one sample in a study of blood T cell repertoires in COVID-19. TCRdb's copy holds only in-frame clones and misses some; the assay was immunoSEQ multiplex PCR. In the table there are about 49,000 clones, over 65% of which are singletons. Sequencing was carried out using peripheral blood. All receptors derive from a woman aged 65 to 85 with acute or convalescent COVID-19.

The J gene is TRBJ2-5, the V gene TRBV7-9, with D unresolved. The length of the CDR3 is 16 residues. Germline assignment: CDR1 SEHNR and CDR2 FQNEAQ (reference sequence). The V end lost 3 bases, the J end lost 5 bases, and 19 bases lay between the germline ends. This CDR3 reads CASSFGWRQRTETQYF. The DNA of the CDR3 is TGTGCCAGCAGCTTTGGTTGGCGGCAGCGCACGGAGACCCAGTACTTC.

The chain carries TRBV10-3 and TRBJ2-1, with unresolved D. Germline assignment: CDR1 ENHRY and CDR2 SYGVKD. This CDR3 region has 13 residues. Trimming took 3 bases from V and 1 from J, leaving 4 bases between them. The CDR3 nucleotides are TGTGCCATCAGTGAATATTCCTACAATGAGCAGTTCTTC. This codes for CAISEYSYNEQFF.

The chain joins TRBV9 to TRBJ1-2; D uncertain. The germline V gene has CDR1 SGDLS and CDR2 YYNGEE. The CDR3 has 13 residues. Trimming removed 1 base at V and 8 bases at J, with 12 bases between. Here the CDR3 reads CASSVSGMGGYTF. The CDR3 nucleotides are TGTGCCAGCAGCGTATCGGGGATGGGCGGCTACACCTTC. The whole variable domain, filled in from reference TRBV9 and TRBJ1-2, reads DSGVTQTPKHLITATGQRVTLRCSPRSGDLSVYWYQQSLDQGLQFLIQYYNGEERAKGNILERFSAQQFPDLHSELNLSSLELGDSALYFCASSVSGMGGYTFGSGTRLTVV.

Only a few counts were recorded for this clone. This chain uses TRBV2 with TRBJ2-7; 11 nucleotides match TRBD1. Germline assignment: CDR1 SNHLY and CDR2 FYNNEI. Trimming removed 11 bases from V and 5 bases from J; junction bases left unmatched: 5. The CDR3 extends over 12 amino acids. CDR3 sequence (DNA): TGTGCCGGTGGACAGGGGGCTAACGAGCAGTACTTC. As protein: CAGGQGANEQYF.

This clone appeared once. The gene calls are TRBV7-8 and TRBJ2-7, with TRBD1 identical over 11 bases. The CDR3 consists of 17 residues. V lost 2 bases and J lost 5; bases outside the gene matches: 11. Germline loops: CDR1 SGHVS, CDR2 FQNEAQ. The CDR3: CASSLRTPGQGEHEQYF. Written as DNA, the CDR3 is TGTGCCAGCAGCTTAAGAACTCCGGGACAGGGGGAACACGAGCAGTACTTC.

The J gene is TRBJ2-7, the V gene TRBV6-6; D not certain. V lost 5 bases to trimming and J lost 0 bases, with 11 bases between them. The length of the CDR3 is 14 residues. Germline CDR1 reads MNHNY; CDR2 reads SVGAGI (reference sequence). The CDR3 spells CASSPRLNSYEQYF. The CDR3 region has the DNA TGTGCCAGCAGTCCCCGACTGAACTCCTACGAGCAGTACTTC.

The CDR3 reads CASRLAGESEQFF. CDR3 nucleotides: TGTGCCAGCCGACTAGCGGGAGAAAGTGAGCAGTTCTTC. The chain carries TRBV7-3 and TRBJ2-1; 12 positions match TRBD2. V shed 8 bases, J shed 9 bases, and the junction held 5 bases outside the gene matches. This CDR3 region has 13 residues. The germline V gene has CDR1 SGHTA and CDR2 FQGTGA.

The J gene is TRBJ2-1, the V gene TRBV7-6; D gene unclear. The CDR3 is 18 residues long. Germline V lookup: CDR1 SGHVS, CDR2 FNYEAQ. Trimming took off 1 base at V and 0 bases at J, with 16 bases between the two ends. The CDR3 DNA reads TGTGCCAGCAGCTTAGATGAGGTAGCAGCAAGCTCCTACAATGAGCAGTTCTTC. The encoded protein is CASSLDEVAASSYNEQFF.

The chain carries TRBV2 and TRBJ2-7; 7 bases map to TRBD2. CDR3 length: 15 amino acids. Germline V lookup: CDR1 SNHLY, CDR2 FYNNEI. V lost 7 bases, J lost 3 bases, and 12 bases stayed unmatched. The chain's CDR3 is CASKGGPGGFYEQYF. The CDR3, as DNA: TGTGCCAGCAAGGGTGGGCCGGGGGGTTTCTACGAGCAGTACTTC. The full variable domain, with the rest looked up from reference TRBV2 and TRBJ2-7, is EPEVTQTPSHQVTQMGQEVILRCVPISNHLYFYWYRQILGQKVEFLVSFYNNEISEKSEIFDDQFSVERPDGSNFTLKIRSTKLEDSAMYFCASKGGPGGFYEQYFGPGTRLTVT.

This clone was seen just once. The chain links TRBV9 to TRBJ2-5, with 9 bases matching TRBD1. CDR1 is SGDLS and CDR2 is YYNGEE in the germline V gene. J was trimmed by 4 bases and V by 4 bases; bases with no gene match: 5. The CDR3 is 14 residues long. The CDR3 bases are TGTGCCAGCAGCCCCACAGGGGGCGGAGAGACCCAGTACTTC. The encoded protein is CASSPTGGGETQYF.

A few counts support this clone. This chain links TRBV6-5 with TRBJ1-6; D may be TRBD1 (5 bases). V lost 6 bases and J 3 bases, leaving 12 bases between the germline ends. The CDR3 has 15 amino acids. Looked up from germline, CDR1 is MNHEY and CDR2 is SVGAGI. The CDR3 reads CASSLGGDYNSPLHF. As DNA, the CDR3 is TGTGCCAGCAGCCTGGGGGGAGACTATAATTCACCCCTCCACTTT.

For the CDR3, the DNA is TGTGCCTGGGGGGGGACAGGGGAAGAGACCCAGTACTTC. Protein product: CAWGGTGEETQYF. The chain recombines TRBV30 with TRBJ2-5; 10 nucleotides line up with TRBD1. The V and J ends lost 5 bases and 3 bases, in that order; junction bases with no gene match: 3. This CDR3 region has 13 residues. The V gene's germline CDR1 is GTSNPN and CDR2 SVGIG (reference sequence).

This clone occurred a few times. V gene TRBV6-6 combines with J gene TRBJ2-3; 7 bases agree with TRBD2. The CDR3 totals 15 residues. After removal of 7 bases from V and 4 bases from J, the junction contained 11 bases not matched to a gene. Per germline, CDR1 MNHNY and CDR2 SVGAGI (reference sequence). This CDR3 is CASNSVGEGSDTQYF. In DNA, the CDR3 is TGTGCCAGCAATTCCGTTGGGGAGGGCTCAGATACGCAGTATTTT.

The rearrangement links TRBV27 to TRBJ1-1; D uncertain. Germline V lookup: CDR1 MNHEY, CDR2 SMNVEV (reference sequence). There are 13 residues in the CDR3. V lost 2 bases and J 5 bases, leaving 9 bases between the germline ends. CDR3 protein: CASSLGPGTEAFF. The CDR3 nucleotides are TGTGCCAGCAGTTTAGGTCCGGGAACTGAAGCTTTCTTT.

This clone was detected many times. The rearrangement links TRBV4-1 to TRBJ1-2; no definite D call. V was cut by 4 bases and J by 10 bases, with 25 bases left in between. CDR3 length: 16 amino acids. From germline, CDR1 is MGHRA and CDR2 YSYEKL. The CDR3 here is CASSPSILSRTSYYTF. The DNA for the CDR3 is TGCGCCAGCAGCCCTTCTATCTTAAGCCGAACCTCATACTACACCTTC.

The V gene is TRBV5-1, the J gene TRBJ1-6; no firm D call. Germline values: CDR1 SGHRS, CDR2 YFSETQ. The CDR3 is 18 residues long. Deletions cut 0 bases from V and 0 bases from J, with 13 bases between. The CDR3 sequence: CASSLVVSVSSYNSPLHF. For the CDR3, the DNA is TGCGCCAGCAGCTTGGTGGTCTCCGTGAGCTCCTATAATTCACCCCTCCACTTT.

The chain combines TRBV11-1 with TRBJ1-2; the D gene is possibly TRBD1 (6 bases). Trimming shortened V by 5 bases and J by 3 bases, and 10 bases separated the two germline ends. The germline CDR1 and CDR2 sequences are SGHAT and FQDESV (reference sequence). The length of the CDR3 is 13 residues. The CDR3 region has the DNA TGTGCCAGCAGCCCCGGACAGCACTATGGCTACACCTTC. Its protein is CASSPGQHYGYTF.

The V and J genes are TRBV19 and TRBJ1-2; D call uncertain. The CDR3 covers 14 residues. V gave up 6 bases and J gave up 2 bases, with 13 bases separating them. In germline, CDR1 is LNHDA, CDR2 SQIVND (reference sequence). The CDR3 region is CASRRVGGNYGYTF. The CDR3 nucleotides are TGTGCCAGTAGAAGGGTCGGAGGGAACTATGGCTACACCTTC.

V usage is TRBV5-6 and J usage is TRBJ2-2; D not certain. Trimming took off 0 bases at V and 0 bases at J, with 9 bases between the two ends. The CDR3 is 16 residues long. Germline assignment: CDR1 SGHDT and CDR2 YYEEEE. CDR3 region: CASSLEAGANTGELFF. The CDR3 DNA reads TGTGCCAGCAGCTTGGAGGCTGGAGCGAACACCGGGGAGCTGTTTTTT.

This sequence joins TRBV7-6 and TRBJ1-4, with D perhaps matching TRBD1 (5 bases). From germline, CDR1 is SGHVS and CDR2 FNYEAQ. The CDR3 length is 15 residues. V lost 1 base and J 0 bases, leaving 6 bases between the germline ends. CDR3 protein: CASSLEGATNEKLFF. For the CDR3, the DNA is TGTGCCAGCAGCTTAGAAGGGGCAACTAATGAAAAACTGTTTTTT.

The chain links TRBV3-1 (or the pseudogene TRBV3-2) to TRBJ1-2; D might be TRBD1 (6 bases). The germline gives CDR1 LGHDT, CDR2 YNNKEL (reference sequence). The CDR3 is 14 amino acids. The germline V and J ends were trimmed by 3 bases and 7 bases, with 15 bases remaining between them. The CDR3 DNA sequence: TGTGCCAGCAGCCACCGACAGGACTGGGGTGGCTACACCTTC. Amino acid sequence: CASSHRQDWGGYTF.

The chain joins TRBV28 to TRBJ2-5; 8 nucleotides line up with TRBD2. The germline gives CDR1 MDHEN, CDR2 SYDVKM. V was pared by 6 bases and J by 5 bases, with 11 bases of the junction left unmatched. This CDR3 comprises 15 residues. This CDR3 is CASRPTSGGGETQYF. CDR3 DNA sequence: TGTGCCAGCAGACCCACTAGCGGAGGGGGGGAGACCCAGTACTTC.

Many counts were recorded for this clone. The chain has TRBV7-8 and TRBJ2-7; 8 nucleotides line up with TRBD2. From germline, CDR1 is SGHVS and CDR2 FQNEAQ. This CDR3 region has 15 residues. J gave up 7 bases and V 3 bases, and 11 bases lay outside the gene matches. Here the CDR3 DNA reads TGTGCCAGCAGCTTTGCGGGAGGAAGACTTGGGGAGCAGTACTTC. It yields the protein CASSFAGGRLGEQYF.

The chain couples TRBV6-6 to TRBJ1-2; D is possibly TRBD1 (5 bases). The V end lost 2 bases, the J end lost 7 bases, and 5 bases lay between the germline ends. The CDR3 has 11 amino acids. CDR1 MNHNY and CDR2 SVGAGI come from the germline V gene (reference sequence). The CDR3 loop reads CASSYRGGYTF. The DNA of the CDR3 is TGTGCCAGCAGTTACAGGGGTGGCTACACCTTC.

The CDR3 DNA reads TGTGCCAGCAGTTCTGGACAGGGGCGAGAGACCCAGTACTTC. Encoded protein: CASSSGQGRETQYF. V is TRBV28 and J is TRBJ2-5; TRBD1 agrees at 9 bases. Germline V lookup: CDR1 MDHEN, CDR2 SYDVKM. V lost 4 bases, J lost 4 bases, and 4 bases stayed unmatched. This CDR3 has 14 residues.

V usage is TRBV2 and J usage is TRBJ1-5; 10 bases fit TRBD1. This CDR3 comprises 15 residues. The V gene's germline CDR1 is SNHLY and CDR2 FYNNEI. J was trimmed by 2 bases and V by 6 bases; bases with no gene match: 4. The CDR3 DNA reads TGTGCCAGCAGGGCCGGGACAGGGGGCAATCAGCCCCAGCATTTT. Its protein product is CASRAGTGGNQPQHF.

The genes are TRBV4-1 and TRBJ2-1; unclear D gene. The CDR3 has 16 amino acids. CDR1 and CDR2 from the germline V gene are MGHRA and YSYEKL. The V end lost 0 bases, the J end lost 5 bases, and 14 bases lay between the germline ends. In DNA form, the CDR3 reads TGCGCCAGCAGCCAAGATCGACTCGCGGCTAACAATGAGCAGTTCTTC. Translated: CASSQDRLAANNEQFF.

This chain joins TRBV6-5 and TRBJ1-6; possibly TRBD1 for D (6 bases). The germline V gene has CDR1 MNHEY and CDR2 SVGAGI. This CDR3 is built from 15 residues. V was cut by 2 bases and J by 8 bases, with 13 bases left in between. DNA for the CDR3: TGTGCCAGCAGTTACGCACAGGGTTTGGATTCACCCCTCCACTTT. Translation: CASSYAQGLDSPLHF.

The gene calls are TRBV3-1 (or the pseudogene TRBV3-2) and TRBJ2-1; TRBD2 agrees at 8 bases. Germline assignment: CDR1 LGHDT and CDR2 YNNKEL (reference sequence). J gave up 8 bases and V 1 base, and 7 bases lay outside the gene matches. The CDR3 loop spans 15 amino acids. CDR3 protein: CASSQAGTRGYEQFF. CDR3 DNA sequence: TGTGCCAGCAGCCAAGCCGGGACTAGAGGCTATGAGCAGTTCTTC.

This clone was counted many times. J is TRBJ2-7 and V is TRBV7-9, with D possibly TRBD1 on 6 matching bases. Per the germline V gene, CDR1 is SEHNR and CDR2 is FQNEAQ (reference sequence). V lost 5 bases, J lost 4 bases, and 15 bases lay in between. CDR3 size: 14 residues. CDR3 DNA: TGTGCCAGCAGCCCCGACAGGTTGTTTTACGAGCAGTACTTC. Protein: CASSPDRLFYEQYF.

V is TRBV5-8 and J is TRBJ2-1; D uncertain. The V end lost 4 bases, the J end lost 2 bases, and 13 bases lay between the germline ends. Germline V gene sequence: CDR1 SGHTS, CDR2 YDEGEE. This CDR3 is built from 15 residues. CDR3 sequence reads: CASSQTASPYNEQFF. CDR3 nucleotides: TGTGCCAGCAGCCAAACCGCGAGCCCCTACAATGAGCAGTTCTTC.